This T cell receptor (beta chain) was sequenced in a study of T cells after yellow fever vaccination. Study-wide findings and caveats: Few clonotypes appeared in both CD4 and CD8 compartments. One caveat is that FACS-sorted repertoires could contain abundant clonotypes contaminating from the bulk population.

TCRdb reanalysed the 5' RACE reads using MiXCR and keeps one entry per CDR3 protein. The repertoire holds 45,000 to 60,000 distinct CDR3 sequences, less than 8.5% seen once, with about 24% in the top ten. V lost 2 bases to trimming and J lost 5 bases, with 9 bases between them. The CDR3 length is 14 residues. Germline-derived CDR1 and CDR2 are WNHNN and SYGVQD (reference sequence). This TCR was recovered from a man in his late teens or twenties who received the YFV17D yellow fever vaccine. The sample was CD8+ T cells not binding an NS4B(214-222) dextramer, sorted from PBMCs, taken about 41 days after the first yellow fever vaccination. The chain has TRBV10-1 and TRBJ2-2; D gene ambiguous. The CDR3 DNA sequence: TGCGCCAGCAGTGAGGTAGAGGTTACCGGGGAGCTGTTTTTT. It encodes CASSEVEVTGELFF.